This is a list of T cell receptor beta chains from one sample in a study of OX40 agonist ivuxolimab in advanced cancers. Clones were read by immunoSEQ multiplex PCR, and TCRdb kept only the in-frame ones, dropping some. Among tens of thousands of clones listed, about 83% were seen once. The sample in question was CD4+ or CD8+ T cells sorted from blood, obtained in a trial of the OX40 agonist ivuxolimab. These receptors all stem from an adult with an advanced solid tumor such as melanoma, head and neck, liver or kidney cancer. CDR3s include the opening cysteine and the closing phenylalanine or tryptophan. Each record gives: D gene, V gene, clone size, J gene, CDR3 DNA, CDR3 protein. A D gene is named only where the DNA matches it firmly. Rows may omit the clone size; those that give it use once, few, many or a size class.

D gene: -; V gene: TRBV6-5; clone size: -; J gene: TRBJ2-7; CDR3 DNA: TGTGCCAGCCAACCCCGAAGATTCGCCTACGAGCAGTACTTC; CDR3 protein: CASQPRRFAYEQYF
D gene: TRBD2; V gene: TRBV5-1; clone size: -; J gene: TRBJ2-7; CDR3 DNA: TGCGCCAGCAGGACTAGCGGGATCTCATACGAGCAGTACTTC; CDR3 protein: CASRTSGISYEQYF
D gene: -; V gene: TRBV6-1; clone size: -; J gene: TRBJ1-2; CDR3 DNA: TGTGCCAGCAGTACCCAGAATGGCTACACCTTC; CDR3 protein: CASSTQNGYTF
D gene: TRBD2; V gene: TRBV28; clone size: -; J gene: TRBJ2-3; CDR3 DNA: TGTGCCAGCAGTTTTGGACTAGCGCATAGCACAGATACGCAGTATTTT; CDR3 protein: CASSFGLAHSTDTQYF
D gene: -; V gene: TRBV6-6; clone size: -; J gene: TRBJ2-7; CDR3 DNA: TGTGCCAGCAGACCTTCTTATAAGAACGAGCAGTACTTC; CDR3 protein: CASRPSYKNEQYF
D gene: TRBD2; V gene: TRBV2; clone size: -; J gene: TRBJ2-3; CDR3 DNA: TGTGCCAGCGGTCTAGCGGGAGCCACAGATACGCAGTATTTT; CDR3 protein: CASGLAGATDTQYF
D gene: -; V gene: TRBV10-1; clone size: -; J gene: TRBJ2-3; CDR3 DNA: TGCGCCAGCAGCCTCGACCGGGCGAGAGATACGCAGTATTTT; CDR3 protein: CASSLDRARDTQYF
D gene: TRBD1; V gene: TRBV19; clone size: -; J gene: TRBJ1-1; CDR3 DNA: TGTGCCAGTAGTTCGGGACAGGCAGGAACTGAAGCTTTCTTT; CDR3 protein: CASSSGQAGTEAFF
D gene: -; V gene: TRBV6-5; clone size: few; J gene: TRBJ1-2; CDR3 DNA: TGTGCCAGCAGTTACTCAAGCTCCGGCTACACCTTC; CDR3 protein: CASSYSSSGYTF
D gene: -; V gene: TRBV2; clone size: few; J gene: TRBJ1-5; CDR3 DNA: TGTGCCAGCAGTCCTCTAGGGGGAGATCAGCCCCAGCATTTT; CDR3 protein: CASSPLGGDQPQHF
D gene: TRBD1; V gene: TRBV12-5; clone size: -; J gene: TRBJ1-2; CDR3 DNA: TGTGCTAGTGGTTTGGACGCAGGGGGCGATGGCTACACCTTC; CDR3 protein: CASGLDAGGDGYTF
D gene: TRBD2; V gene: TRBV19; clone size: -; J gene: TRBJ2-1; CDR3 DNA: TGTGCCAGTAGTATAGTAGGCCCCGGGACTAGAAACTACAATGAGCAGTTCTTC; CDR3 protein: CASSIVGPGTRNYNEQFF
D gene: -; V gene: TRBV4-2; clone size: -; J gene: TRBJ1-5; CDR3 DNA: TGTGCCAGCAGCCAAGAAGGCCCCCAGCCCCAGCATTTT; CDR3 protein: CASSQEGPQPQHF
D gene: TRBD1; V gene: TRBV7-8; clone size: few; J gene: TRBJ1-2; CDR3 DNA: TGTGCCAGCAGCCAAGGGACAGGGTGGAGTGACTATGGCTACACCTTC; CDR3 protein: CASSQGTGWSDYGYTF
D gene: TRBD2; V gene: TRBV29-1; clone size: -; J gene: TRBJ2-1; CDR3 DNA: TGCAGCGTTCGACTAGCGGGAGGGGCCCCCCACAATGAGCAGTTCTTC; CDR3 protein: CSVRLAGGAPHNEQFF
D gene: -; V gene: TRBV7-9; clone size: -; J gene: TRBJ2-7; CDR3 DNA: TGTGCCAGCAGCTTAACGGGCGAGCAGTACTTC; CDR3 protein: CASSLTGEQYF
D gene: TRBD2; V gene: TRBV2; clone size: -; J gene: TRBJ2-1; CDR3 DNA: TGTGCCAGCAGTTATAGCGGGAGCTCCTACAATGAGCAGTTCTTC; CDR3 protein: CASSYSGSSYNEQFF
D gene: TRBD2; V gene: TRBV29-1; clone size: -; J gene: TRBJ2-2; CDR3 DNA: TGCAGCGTTTTCGGACTAGCGGGAGGGCCGCGCACCGGGGAGCTGTTTTTT; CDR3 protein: CSVFGLAGGPRTGELFF
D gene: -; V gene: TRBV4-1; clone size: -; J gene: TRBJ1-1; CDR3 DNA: TGCGCCAGCAGCCAAGAGACAGGACAGAACACTGAAGCTTTCTTT; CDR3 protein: CASSQETGQNTEAFF
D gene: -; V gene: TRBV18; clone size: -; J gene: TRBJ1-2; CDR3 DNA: TGTGCCAGCTCATCTCTCGGGGGGAAAGAGGCTGGCTACACCTTC; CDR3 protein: CASSSLGGKEAGYTF
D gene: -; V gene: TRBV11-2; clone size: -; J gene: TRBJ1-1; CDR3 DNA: TGTGCCAGCAGAATTGGTGGGAACACTGAAGCTTTCTTT; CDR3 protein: CASRIGGNTEAFF
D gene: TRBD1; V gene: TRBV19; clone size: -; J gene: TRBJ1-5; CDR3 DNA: TGTGCCAGTAGTTTCGGGACAGTCAATCTTTATAGCAATCAGCCCCAGCATTTT; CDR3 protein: CASSFGTVNLYSNQPQHF
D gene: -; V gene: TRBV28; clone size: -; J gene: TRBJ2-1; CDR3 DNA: TGTGCCAGCACTACCGGCGAGAGAAGAGAGCAGTTCTTC; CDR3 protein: CASTTGERREQFF
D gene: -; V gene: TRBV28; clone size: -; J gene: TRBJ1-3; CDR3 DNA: TGTGCCAGCAGTGCCACCAAGGGGTTCGGAAACACCATATATTTT; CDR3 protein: CASSATKGFGNTIYF
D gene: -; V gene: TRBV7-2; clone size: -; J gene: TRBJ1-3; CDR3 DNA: TGTGCCAGCAGCTTAAGTCCCTCTGGAAACACCATATATTTT; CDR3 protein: CASSLSPSGNTIYF
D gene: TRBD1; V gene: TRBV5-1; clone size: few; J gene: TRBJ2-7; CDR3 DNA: TGCGCCAGCAGAAAGTTGACGCGTCAGGGGGTCTCCTACGAGCAGTACTTC; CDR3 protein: CASRKLTRQGVSYEQYF
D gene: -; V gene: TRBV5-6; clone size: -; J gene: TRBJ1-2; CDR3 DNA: TGTGCCAGCATTGCTTTGGGAAACGATGGCTACACCTTC; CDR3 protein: CASIALGNDGYTF
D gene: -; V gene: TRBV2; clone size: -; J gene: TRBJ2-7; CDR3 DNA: TGTGCCAGCACCCCGGACAAAAGTTACTCCTACGAGCAGTACTTC; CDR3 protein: CASTPDKSYSYEQYF
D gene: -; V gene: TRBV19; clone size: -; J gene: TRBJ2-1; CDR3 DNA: TGTGCCAGTAGCGAGTACCCAGGGAGCTACAATGAGCAGTTCTTC; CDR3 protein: CASSEYPGSYNEQFF
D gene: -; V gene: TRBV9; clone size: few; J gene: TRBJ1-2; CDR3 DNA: TGTGCCAGCAGCGTATGGGCGGAGGACTATGGCTACACCTTC; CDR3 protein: CASSVWAEDYGYTF
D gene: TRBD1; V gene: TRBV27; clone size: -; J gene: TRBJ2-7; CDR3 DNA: TGTGCCAGCAGTTCTGACAGGGCCTCCTACGAGCAGTACTTC; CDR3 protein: CASSSDRASYEQYF
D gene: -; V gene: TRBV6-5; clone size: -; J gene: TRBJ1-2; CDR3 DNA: TGTGCCAGCAGTTCCCCGTTGGGGAAGGGGGACTATGGCTACACCTTC; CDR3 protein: CASSSPLGKGDYGYTF
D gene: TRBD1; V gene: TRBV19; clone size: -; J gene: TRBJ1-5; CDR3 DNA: TGTGCCAGCCGGGACAGGAGCAATCAGCCCCAGCATTTT; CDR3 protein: CASRDRSNQPQHF
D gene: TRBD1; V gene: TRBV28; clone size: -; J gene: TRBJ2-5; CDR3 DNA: TGTGCCAGCATCGAGGACAGGGTACAAGAGACCCAGTACTTC; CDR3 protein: CASIEDRVQETQYF
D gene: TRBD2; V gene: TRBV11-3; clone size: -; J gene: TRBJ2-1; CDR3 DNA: TGTGCCAGCAGCGAACGGGAGGGCCTCAGGAATGAGCAGTTCTTC; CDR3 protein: CASSEREGLRNEQFF
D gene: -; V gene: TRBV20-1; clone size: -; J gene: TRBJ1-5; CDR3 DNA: TGCAGTGCTACTGTCGGGCAGCCCCAGCATTTT; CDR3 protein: CSATVGQPQHF
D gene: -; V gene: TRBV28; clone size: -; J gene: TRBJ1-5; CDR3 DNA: TGTGCCATTTCACCTCTGGACGGGATGGGGCAGCCCCAGCATTTT; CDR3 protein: CAISPLDGMGQPQHF
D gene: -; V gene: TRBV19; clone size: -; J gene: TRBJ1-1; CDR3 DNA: TGTGCCAGTAGTATAGGAGGTGGTATCGGGACTGAAGCTTTCTTT; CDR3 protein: CASSIGGGIGTEAFF
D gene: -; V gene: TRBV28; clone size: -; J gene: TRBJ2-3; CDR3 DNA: TGTGCCAGCAGTTCTTTCCGGGGCCTTACCACAGATACGCAGTATTTT; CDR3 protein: CASSSFRGLTTDTQYF
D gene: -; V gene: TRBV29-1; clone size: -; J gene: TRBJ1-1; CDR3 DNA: TGCAGCGCCCGACCCAGTGTGACTGAAGCTTTCTTT; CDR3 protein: CSARPSVTEAFF
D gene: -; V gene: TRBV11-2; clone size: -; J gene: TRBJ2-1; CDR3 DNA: TGTGCCAGCAGCTTACTATGGGACACCCTTAGTGAGCAGTTCTTC; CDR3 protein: CASSLLWDTLSEQFF
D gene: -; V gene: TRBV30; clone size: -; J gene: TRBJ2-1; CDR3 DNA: TGTGCCTGGAGTGTACCTGGGTCCTACAATGAGCAGTTCTTC; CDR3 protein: CAWSVPGSYNEQFF
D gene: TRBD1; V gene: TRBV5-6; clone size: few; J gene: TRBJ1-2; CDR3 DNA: TGTGCCAGCAACCAGGGGGTGGCTGGCTACACCTTC; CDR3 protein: CASNQGVAGYTF
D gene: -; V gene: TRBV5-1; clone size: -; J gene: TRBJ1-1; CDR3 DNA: TGCGCCAGCAGTTCTCGACCGGACACTGAAGCTTTCTTT; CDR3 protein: CASSSRPDTEAFF
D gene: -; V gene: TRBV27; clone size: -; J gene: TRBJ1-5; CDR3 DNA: TGTGCCAGCAGTTTAGAAGGCGGACGCAATCAGCCCCAGCATTTT; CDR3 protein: CASSLEGGRNQPQHF
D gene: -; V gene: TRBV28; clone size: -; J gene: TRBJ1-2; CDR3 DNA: TGTGCCAGCAGCTTAGGAGGGGCGGCGGACTATGGCTACACCTTC; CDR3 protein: CASSLGGAADYGYTF